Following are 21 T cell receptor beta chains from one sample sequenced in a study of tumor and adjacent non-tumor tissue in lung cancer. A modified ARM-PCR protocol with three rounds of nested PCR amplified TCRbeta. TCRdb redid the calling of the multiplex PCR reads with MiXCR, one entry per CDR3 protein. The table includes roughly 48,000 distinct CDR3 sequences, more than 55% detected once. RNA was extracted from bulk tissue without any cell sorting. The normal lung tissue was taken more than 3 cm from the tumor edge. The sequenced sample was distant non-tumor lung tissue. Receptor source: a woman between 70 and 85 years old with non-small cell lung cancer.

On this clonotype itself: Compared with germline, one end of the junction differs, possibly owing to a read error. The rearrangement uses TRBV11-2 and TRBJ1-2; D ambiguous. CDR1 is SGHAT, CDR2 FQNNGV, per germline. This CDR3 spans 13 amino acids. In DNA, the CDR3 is TGTGCCAGCAGCTTAACATGCGTTACTGGCTACATCTTC. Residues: CASSLTCVTGYIF. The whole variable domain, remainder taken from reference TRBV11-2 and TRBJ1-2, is EAGVAQSPRYKIIEKRQSVAFWCNPISGHATLYWYQQILGQGPKLLIQFQNNGVVDDSQLPKDRFSAERLKGVDSTLKIQPAKLEDSAVYLCASSLTCVTGYIFGSGTRLTVV.

In nucleotides, the CDR3 is TGTGTTAGCAGTTTAGGACCCGGGACTGAAGCTTTCTTT. Residues: CVSSLGPGTEAFF. The rearrangement links TRBV12-3 or TRBV12-4 to TRBJ1-1; D uncertain. This CDR3 has 13 residues.

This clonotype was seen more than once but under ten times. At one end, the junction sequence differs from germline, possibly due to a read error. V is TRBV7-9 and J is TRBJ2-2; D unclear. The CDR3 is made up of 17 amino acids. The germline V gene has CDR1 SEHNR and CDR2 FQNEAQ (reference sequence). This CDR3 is CASNLNVALQDTGELFF. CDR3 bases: TGTGCCAGCAACTTAAACGTTGCCCTTCAGGACACCGGGGAGCTGTTTTTT.

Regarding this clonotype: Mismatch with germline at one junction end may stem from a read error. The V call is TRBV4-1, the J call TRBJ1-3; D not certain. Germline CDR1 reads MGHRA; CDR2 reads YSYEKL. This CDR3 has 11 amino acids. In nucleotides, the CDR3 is TGCGCCAGCTGCCACGAGAACACCATATATTTT. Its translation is CASCHENTIYF.

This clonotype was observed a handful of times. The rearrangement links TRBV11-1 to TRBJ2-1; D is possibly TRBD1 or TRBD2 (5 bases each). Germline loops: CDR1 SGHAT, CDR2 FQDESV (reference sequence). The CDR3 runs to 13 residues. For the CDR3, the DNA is TGTACGAACAGCCCGGGACCCGTCGGTGAGCAGTTCTTC. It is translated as CTNSPGPVGEQFF.

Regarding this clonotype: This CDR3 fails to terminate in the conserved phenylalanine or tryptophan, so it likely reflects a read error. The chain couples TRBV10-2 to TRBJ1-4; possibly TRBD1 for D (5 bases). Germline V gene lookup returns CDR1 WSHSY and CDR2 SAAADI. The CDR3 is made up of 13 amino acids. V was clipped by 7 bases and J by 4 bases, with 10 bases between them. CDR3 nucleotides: TGCGCCAGCACGGGGCATCTTAATGAAAAACTGTTTGTT. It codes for CASTGHLNEKLFV.

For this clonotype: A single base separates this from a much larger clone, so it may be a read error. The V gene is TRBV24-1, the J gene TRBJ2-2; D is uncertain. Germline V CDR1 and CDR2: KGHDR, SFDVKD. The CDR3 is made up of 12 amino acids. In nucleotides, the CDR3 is TGTCCCACCGAAAAACGGACCGGGGAGCTGTTTTTT. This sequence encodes CPTEKRTGELFF.

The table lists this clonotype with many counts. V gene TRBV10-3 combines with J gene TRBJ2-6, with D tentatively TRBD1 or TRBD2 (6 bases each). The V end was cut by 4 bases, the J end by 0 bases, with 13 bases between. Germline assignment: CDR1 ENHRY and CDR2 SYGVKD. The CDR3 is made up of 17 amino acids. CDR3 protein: CAISAGGGFSGANVLTF. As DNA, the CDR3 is TGTGCCATCAGTGCCGGAGGGGGGTTCTCTGGGGCCAACGTCCTGACTTTC.

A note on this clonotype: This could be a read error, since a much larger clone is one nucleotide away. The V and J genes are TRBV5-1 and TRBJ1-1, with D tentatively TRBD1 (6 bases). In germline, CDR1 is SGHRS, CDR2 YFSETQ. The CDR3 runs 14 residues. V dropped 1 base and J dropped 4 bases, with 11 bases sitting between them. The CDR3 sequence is CASSLRGSSTEAFF. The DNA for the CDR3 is TGCGCCAGCAGCTTGAGGGGGTCCAGCACTGAAGCTTTCTTT.

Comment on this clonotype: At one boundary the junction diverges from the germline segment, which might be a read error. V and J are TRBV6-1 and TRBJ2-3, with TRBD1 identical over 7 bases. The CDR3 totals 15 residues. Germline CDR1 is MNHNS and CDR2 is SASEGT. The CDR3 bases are TGTGCCAGCAGGAACAACCGGGACAGAGGAGATACGCACTATTTT. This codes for CASRNNRDRGDTHYF.

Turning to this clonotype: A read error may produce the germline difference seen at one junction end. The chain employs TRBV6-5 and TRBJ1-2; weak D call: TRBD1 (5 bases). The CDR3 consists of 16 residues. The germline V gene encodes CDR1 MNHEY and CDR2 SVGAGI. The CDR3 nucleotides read TGTGCCAGCAGGACTCCCGGGACTAGAGGGAGCTATGGCTACACATTC. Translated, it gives CASRTPGTRGSYGYTF.

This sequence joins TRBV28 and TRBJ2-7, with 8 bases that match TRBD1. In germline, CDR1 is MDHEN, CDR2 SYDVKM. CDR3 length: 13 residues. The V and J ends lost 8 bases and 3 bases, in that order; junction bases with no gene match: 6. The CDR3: CASSGTGSYEQYF. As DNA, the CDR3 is TGTGCCAGCTCCGGGACAGGCAGCTACGAGCAGTACTTC.

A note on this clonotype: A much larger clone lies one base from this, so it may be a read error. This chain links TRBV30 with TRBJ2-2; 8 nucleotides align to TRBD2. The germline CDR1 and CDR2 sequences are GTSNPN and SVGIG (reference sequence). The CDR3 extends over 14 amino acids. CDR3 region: CAWKGGRNTGEMFF. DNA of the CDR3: TGTGCCTGGAAAGGCGGGAGGAACACCGGGGAGATGTTTTTT.

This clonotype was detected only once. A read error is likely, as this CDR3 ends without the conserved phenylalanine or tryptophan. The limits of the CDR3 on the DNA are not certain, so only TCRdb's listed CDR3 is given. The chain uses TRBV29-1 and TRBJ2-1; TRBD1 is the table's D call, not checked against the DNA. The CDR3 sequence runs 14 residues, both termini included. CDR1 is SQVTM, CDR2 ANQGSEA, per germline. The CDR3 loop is CSVEPGFTYNELFL.

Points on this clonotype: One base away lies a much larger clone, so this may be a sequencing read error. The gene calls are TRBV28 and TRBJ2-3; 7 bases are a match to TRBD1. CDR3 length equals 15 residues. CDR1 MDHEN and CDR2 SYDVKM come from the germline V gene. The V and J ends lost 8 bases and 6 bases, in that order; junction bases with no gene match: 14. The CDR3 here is CASDLPGQRYDTQYF. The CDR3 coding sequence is TGTGCCAGCGACCTCCCGGGACAGCGATACGATACGCAGTATTTT.

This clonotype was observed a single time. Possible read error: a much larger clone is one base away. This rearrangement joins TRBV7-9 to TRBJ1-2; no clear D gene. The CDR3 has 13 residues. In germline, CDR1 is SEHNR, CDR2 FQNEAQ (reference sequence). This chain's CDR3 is CVSSLGLFYGYTF. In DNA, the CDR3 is TGTGTCAGCAGCTTAGGTCTTTTCTATGGCTACACCTTC.

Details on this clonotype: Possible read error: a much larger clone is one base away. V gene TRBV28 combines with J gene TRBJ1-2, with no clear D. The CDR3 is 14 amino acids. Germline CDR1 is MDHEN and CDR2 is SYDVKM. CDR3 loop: CATSLGSRNYCYTF. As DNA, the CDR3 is TGTGCCACCTCATTGGGTAGCCGAAACTATTGCTACACCTTC.

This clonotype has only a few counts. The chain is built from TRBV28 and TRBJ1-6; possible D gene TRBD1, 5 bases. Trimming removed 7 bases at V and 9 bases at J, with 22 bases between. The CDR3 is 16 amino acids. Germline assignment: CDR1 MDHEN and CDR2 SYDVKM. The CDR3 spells CASTTTPPGVGSPLHF. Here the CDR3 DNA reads TGTGCCAGCACCACCACCCCCCCGGGGGTGGGTTCACCCCTCCACTTT.

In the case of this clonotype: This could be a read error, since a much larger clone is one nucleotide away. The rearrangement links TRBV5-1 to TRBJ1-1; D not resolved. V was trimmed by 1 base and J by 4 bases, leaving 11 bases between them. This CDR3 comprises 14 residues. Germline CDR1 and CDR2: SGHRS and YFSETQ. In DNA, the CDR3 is TGCGCCAGCAGCTTGACCATTGCGATCACTGAAGCTTTCTTT. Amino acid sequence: CASSLTIAITEAFF.

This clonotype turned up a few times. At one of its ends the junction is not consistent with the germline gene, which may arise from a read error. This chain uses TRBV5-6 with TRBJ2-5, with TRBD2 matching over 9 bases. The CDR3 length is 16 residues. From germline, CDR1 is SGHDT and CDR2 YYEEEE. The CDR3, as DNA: TGTCCCAGCAGCTTTTTGCCTAGCGGGGTACAAGAGACCCAGTACTTC. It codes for CPSSFLPSGVQETQYF.

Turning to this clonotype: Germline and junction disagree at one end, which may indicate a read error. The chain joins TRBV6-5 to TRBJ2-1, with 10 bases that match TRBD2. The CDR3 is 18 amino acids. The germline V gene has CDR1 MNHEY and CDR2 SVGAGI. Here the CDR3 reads CACSYTSTSGVIYNEQFF. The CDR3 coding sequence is TGTGCCTGCAGTTACACAAGTACTAGCGGGGTCATTTACAATGAGCAGTTCTTC.